The 9 T cell receptor beta chains reported below all come from one sample, sequenced in a study of OX40 agonist ivuxolimab in advanced cancers. Here immunoSEQ multiplex PCR was the method, and the copy in TCRdb shows in-frame clones only, minus some. The table includes more than 100,000 clones, roughly 91% detected once. The sequencing used CD4+ or CD8+ T cells sorted from blood, collected in a trial of the OX40 agonist ivuxolimab. The receptors were gathered from an adult with an advanced solid tumor such as melanoma, head and neck, liver or kidney cancer.

The V and J genes are TRBV5-6 and TRBJ2-5, with TRBD1 as a possible D gene (6 bases). From germline, CDR1 is SGHDT and CDR2 YYEEEE. Trimming removed 4 bases from V and 1 base from J, with 14 bases in between. The CDR3 sequence is 15 residues long. CDR3 coding DNA: TGTGCCAGCAGCAGGACGTGGGGGCCCCAAGAGACCCAGTACTTC. It translates to CASSRTWGPQETQYF. The full variable domain, in which reference TRBV5-6 and TRBJ2-5 provide the parts outside the CDR3, is DAGVTQSPTHLIKTRGQQVTLRCSPKSGHDTVSWYQQALGQGPQFIFQYYEEEERQRGNFPDRFSGHQFPNYSSELNVNALLLGDSALYLCASSRTWGPQETQYFGPGTRLLVL.

V is TRBV2 and J is TRBJ2-1; perhaps TRBD2 as D (7 bases). The CDR3 is 16 residues long. Germline V gives CDR1 SNHLY, CDR2 FYNNEI. Trimming left V 6 bases short and J 4 bases short, with 19 bases between. This CDR3 reads CASRAIGGVLYNEQFF. The CDR3 nucleotides are TGTGCCAGCAGGGCCATAGGGGGGGTCCTATACAATGAGCAGTTCTTC.

The chain is built from TRBV5-1 and TRBJ2-3; 12 positions agree with TRBD2. The CDR3 loop spans 17 amino acids. V dropped 0 bases and J dropped 5; count of bases not matched to a gene: 7. Germline CDR1 and CDR2: SGHRS and YFSETQ. In DNA, the CDR3 is TGCGCCAGCAGCTTGGCCTCTAGCGGGAGGGCCTTAGATACGCAGTATTTT. The encoded protein is CASSLASSGRALDTQYF.

This clone came up a few times. The V call is TRBV19, the J call TRBJ1-4; D gene unclear. Trimming took off 6 bases at V and 5 bases at J, with 13 bases between the two ends. The CDR3 sequence is 14 residues long. In germline, CDR1 is LNHDA, CDR2 SQIVND (reference sequence). As DNA, the CDR3 is TGTGCCAGTAGGCCGGGAATCGTGAATGAAAAACTGTTTTTT. Translated, it gives CASRPGIVNEKLFF.

V usage is TRBV5-4 and J usage is TRBJ2-1; 9 positions agree with TRBD2. Unmatched junction bases numbered 2, after V lost 1 base and J lost 3 bases. Looked up from germline, CDR1 is SGHNT and CDR2 is YYREEE (reference sequence). The CDR3 runs 15 residues. CDR3 loop: CASSLRTSDYNEQFF. The CDR3 nucleotides are TGTGCCAGCAGCTTGAGGACTAGCGACTACAATGAGCAGTTCTTC.

This chain joins TRBV11-2 and TRBJ1-1, with TRBD1 identical over 7 bases. V shed 6 bases, J shed 5 bases, and the junction held 9 bases outside the gene matches. The germline V gene has CDR1 SGHAT and CDR2 FQNNGV. This CDR3 is 14 amino acids long. The CDR3 nucleotides read TGTGCCAGCAGTTCCAGACAGGGAGGGACTGAAGCTTTCTTT. This gives the protein CASSSRQGGTEAFF.

The V gene is TRBV5-1, the J gene TRBJ2-7; 9 nucleotides align to TRBD1. CDR1 SGHRS and CDR2 YFSETQ come from the germline V gene. V was clipped by 2 bases and J by 4 bases; unmatched bases: 7. This CDR3 is built from 15 residues. The CDR3 sequence: CASSLRQGGPYEQYF. In DNA, the CDR3 is TGCGCCAGCAGCTTACGACAGGGGGGACCTTACGAGCAGTACTTC.

The gene calls are TRBV7-8 and TRBJ2-7, with 8 bases identical to TRBD2. Germline V gene data show CDR1 as SGHVS and CDR2 as FQNEAQ. There are 18 residues in the CDR3. Germline trimming cut 1 base from V and 0 bases from J; bases unmatched to any gene: 11. The CDR3 protein is CASSLGGLGLAGSYEQYF. The CDR3 nucleotides are TGTGCCAGCAGCTTAGGAGGGCTGGGGCTAGCGGGCTCCTACGAGCAGTACTTC.

V usage is TRBV7-8 and J usage is TRBJ1-5, with D possibly being TRBD1 (5 bases). V lost 5 bases, J lost 3 bases, and 14 bases lay in between. CDR1 is SGHVS and CDR2 is FQNEAQ in the germline V gene. The length of the CDR3 is 15 residues. CDR3 protein: CASSQTTAFNQPQHF. The CDR3 bases are TGTGCCAGCAGCCAAACGACAGCGTTCAATCAGCCCCAGCATTTT.